Shown below are 13 T cell receptor beta chains from a single sample sequenced in a study of cytomegalovirus exposure and HLA in healthy donors. Primers for the PCR totalled 60 Vbeta and 13 Jbeta. Method: immunoSEQ multiplex PCR; TCRdb's copy keeps in-frame clones and lacks some. The data show fewer than 250,000 clones, with approximately 80% seen just once and approximately 1.4% held by the top ten. The sample comprised PBMCs. These TCRs come from a girl aged 5-17 years in good health and CMV-seronegative.

J is TRBJ1-2 and V is TRBV7-9; D remains ambiguous. Trimming removed 5 bases from V and 6 bases from J, with 10 bases in between. Germline lookup yields CDR1 SEHNR and CDR2 FQNEAQ (reference sequence). The CDR3 has 12 residues. The CDR3 region is CASSPREHGYTF. The CDR3 nucleotides are TGTGCCAGCAGCCCTCGGGAGCATGGCTACACCTTC.

In regard to this clone: No conserved phenylalanine or tryptophan is present at the end of the CDR3, so a read error is the likely explanation. V and J are TRBV5-6 and TRBJ2-7; D possibly corresponds to TRBD2 (5 bases). In germline, CDR1 is SGHDT, CDR2 YYEEEE. CDR3 length: 14 residues. V gave up 4 bases and J gave up 3 bases, with 14 bases separating them. The CDR3 sequence is CASSLRGGYYEQYS. The CDR3 DNA follows: TGTGCCAGCAGCCTTAGAGGAGGCTACTACGAGCAGTACTCC.

The V gene is TRBV15, the J gene TRBJ1-2, with TRBD1 identical over 10 bases. This CDR3 is 13 amino acids long. Trimming at V came to 5 bases and at J to 8 bases, leaving 5 bases not matched to a gene. Germline loops: CDR1 LNHNV, CDR2 YYDKDF (reference sequence). The CDR3: CATSRQGAGGYTF. The CDR3 bases are TGTGCCACCAGCCGACAGGGGGCGGGGGGCTACACCTTC.

The chain employs TRBV11-3 and TRBJ2-3; D gene ambiguous. Trimming cost V 2 bases and J 8 bases, with 11 bases left between them. Per the germline V gene, CDR1 is SGHNT and CDR2 is YENEEA. CDR3 length: 13 amino acids. DNA for the CDR3: TGTGCCAGCAGCTTATCGGGTCGAGCTACGCAGTATTTT. Amino acids: CASSLSGRATQYF.

The chain recombines TRBV28 with TRBJ1-2; TRBD1 matches 9 bases. The CDR3 totals 14 residues. Germline CDR1 is MDHEN and CDR2 is SYDVKM. V shed 7 bases, J shed 4 bases, and the junction held 7 bases outside the gene matches. CDR3 sequence: CASNSGTGIYGYTF. Written as DNA, the CDR3 is TGTGCCAGCAATTCCGGGACAGGGATCTATGGCTACACCTTC.

The gene calls are TRBV10-3 and TRBJ2-1; 10 bases are a match to TRBD2. The CDR3 has 18 residues. Germline V lookup: CDR1 ENHRY, CDR2 SYGVKD. Unmatched junction bases numbered 11, after V lost 6 bases and J lost 0 bases. The CDR3 loop is CAIREGLAERSSYNEQFF. In nucleotides, the CDR3 is TGTGCCATCAGAGAAGGACTAGCGGAGAGGAGCTCCTACAATGAGCAGTTCTTC.

This clone appeared a few times. This chain joins TRBV5-1 and TRBJ1-1; TRBD1 matches 9 bases. Germline V CDR1 and CDR2: SGHRS, YFSETQ. The CDR3 loop spans 15 amino acids. J was trimmed by 10 bases and V by 4 bases; bases with no gene match: 14. In DNA, the CDR3 is TGCGCCAGCAGCCTAGAGACAGGGGGATTGGGTTTAGCTTTCTTT. It codes for CASSLETGGLGLAFF.

The V call is TRBV18, the J call TRBJ1-2, with TRBD1 identical over 8 bases. This CDR3 is built from 17 residues. The V and J ends lost 3 bases and 3 bases, in that order; junction bases with no gene match: 12. Germline values: CDR1 KGHSH, CDR2 LQKENI. For the CDR3, the DNA is TGTGCCAGCTCACCGCAGGGGGCCCAAGTGGCCGACTATGGCTACACCTTC. Amino acid sequence: CASSPQGAQVADYGYTF. The variable domain in full, with the rest retrieved from reference TRBV18 and TRBJ1-2, is NAGVMQNPRHLVRRRGQEARLRCSPMKGHSHVYWYRQLPEEGLKFMVYLQKENIIDESGMPKERFSAEFPKEGPSILRIQQVVRGDSAAYFCASSPQGAQVADYGYTFGSGTRLTVV.

This chain joins TRBV28 and TRBJ1-3, with D perhaps matching TRBD1 (6 bases). The CDR3 has 15 residues. V shed 5 bases and J shed 0 bases, with 11 bases lying between them. Germline V gene lookup returns CDR1 MDHEN and CDR2 SYDVKM. The CDR3, as DNA: TGTGCCAGCAGTCGGGACATTCGCTCTGGAAACACCATATATTTT. It is translated as CASSRDIRSGNTIYF. Drawing the rest from reference TRBV28 and TRBJ1-3, the complete variable domain is DVKVTQSSRYLVKRTGEKVFLECVQDMDHENMFWYRQDPGLGLRLIYFSYDVKMKEKGDIPEGYSVSREKKERFSLILESASTNQTSMYLCASSRDIRSGNTIYFGEGSWLTVV.

The rearrangement links TRBV6-5 to TRBJ2-2; D uncertain. From germline, CDR1 is MNHEY and CDR2 SVGAGI. V lost 0 bases and J 4 bases, leaving 9 bases between the germline ends. This CDR3 has 15 residues. DNA of the CDR3: TGTGCCAGCAGTTACTCGTCCCTAGGCACCGGGGAGCTGTTTTTT. It specifies CASSYSSLGTGELFF.

This chain uses TRBV7-3 with TRBJ1-3, with D perhaps matching TRBD1 (5 bases). The V end lost 7 bases, the J end lost 4 bases, and 8 bases lay between the germline ends. The CDR3 sequence is 12 residues long. Germline V CDR1 and CDR2: SGHTA, FQGTGA. The CDR3 protein is CASKGSGNTIYF. In DNA, the CDR3 is TGTGCCAGCAAGGGGTCAGGAAACACCATATATTTT.

CDR3 bases: TGTGCCATCAGTAAAGCCGGGACAGGGGGGGTTATGAACACTGAAGCTTTCTTT. Its translation: CAISKAGTGGVMNTEAFF. V and J are TRBV10-3 and TRBJ1-1, with 11 bases lining up with TRBD1. Germline CDR1 ENHRY, CDR2 SYGVKD. V was pared by 5 bases and J by 0 bases, with 11 bases of the junction left unmatched. The CDR3 totals 18 residues.

The sample holds one count of this clone. The chain recombines TRBV6-6 with TRBJ1-5; TRBD1 is a possible D gene (6 bases). CDR3 length equals 14 residues. Germline CDR1 is MNHNY and CDR2 is SVGAGI (reference sequence). V was clipped by 5 bases and J by 5 bases, with 13 bases between them. The CDR3 spells CASSTTGTDQPQHF. Here the CDR3 DNA reads TGTGCCAGCAGTACTACAGGGACGGATCAGCCCCAGCATTTT.